These 19 T cell receptor beta chains were sequenced from one sample in a study of cytomegalovirus exposure and HLA in healthy donors. TCRdb's copy holds only in-frame clones and misses some; the assay was immunoSEQ multiplex PCR. This table holds some 49,000 clones, over 85% found once. Source material: PBMCs. Receptor source: a woman younger than 30 in good health and CMV-seropositive.

The chain recombines TRBV2 with TRBJ1-1, with 9 bases matching TRBD1. Losses at the gene ends were 7 bases for V and 0 bases for J; bases not matched to a gene: 6. CDR1 and CDR2 from the germline V gene are SNHLY and FYNNEI. There are 15 residues in the CDR3. CDR3 in DNA: TGTGCCAGCACCAGGACAGGGGTCATGAACACTGAAGCTTTCTTT. Its protein product is CASTRTGVMNTEAFF. Filled out from reference TRBV2 and TRBJ1-1, the complete variable domain reads EPEVTQTPSHQVTQMGQEVILRCVPISNHLYFYWYRQILGQKVEFLVSFYNNEISEKSEIFDDQFSVERPDGSNFTLKIRSTKLEDSAMYFCASTRTGVMNTEAFFGQGTRLTVV.

The rearrangement uses TRBV10-3 and TRBJ1-2; D may be TRBD1 (5 bases). With 0 bases removed from V and 8 bases from J, the gap between germline ends came to 10 bases. There are 13 residues in the CDR3. From germline, CDR1 is ENHRY and CDR2 SYGVKD. The DNA for the CDR3 is TGTGCCATCAGTGAGTCGGGGGGTCAGGGCTACACCTTC. It yields the protein CAISESGGQGYTF.

The rearrangement links TRBV9 to TRBJ1-3, with a possible D match to TRBD1 (6 bases). The CDR3 has 16 residues. V was pared by 3 bases and J by 0 bases, with 13 bases between. CDR1 and CDR2 (germline): SGDLS, YYNGEE. Here the CDR3 reads CASSGPDSPSGNTIYF. For the CDR3, the DNA is TGTGCCAGCAGCGGCCCGGACAGCCCCTCTGGAAACACCATATATTTT.

This clone occurred a few times. The chain carries TRBV25-1 and TRBJ2-2; D might be TRBD1 (6 bases). V was trimmed by 5 bases and J by 1 base, leaving 14 bases between them. CDR3 size: 16 residues. From germline, CDR1 is MGHDK and CDR2 SYGVNS. CDR3 sequence reads: CASSFPGHLNTGELFF. CDR3 bases: TGTGCCAGCAGTTTTCCGGGACACCTGAACACCGGGGAGCTGTTTTTT. The whole variable domain, remainder taken from reference TRBV25-1 and TRBJ2-2, is EADIYQTPRYLVIGTGKKITLECSQTMGHDKMYWYQQDPGMELHLIHYSYGVNSTEKGDLSSESTVSRIRTEHFPLTLESARPSHTSQYLCASSFPGHLNTGELFFGEGSRLTVL.

The chain combines TRBV28 with TRBJ1-5, with D hard to call. V was cut by 7 bases and J by 0 bases, with 13 bases left in between. The CDR3 has 15 amino acids. The germline gives CDR1 MDHEN, CDR2 SYDVKM. CDR3: CASTVGGYSNQPQHF. CDR3 DNA: TGTGCCAGCACCGTGGGAGGGTATAGCAATCAGCCCCAGCATTTT.

The chain is built from TRBV2 and TRBJ2-5, with D maybe TRBD1 (5 bases). Per germline, CDR1 SNHLY and CDR2 FYNNEI. The CDR3 consists of 14 residues. The V gene lost 4 bases and the J gene lost 5 bases, with 14 bases spanning the gap. This chain's CDR3 is CASSGRGGGETQYF. The CDR3 coding sequence is TGTGCCAGCAGTGGTAGGGGCGGTGGGGAGACCCAGTACTTC.

This clone appeared a single time. The chain links TRBV4-1 to TRBJ2-1; perhaps TRBD2 as D (5 bases). V was cut by 3 bases and J by 7 bases, with 16 bases left in between. Per germline, CDR1 MGHRA and CDR2 YSYEKL. The CDR3 contains 15 residues. The chain's CDR3 is CASSHSGLPVNEQFF. The CDR3 DNA follows: TGCGCCAGCAGCCATTCCGGACTGCCTGTAAATGAGCAGTTCTTC.

The J gene is TRBJ2-3, the V gene TRBV19, with D possibly TRBD1 on 7 matching bases. The CDR3 spans 15 residues. Germline loops: CDR1 LNHDA, CDR2 SQIVND (reference sequence). V was trimmed by 6 bases and J by 4 bases, leaving 17 bases between them. CDR3 sequence reads: CASRRGLALSDTQYF. CDR3 sequence (DNA): TGTGCCAGTAGGAGGGGGCTAGCGTTGTCAGATACGCAGTATTTT.

The chain uses TRBV11-2 and TRBJ2-7; the match to TRBD2 covers 8 bases. Losses at the gene ends were 5 bases for V and 4 bases for J; bases not matched to a gene: 13. The CDR3 is 16 residues long. Germline values: CDR1 SGHAT, CDR2 FQNNGV. The DNA of the CDR3 is TGTGCCAGCAGCGCAACTAGCGGCGCCCTAGGGTACGAGCAGTACTTC. This sequence encodes CASSATSGALGYEQYF.

J is TRBJ1-3 and V is TRBV7-9, with 8 bases matching TRBD1. Germline V gene data show CDR1 as SEHNR and CDR2 as FQNEAQ (reference sequence). This CDR3 contains 16 residues. After removal of 0 bases from V and 2 bases from J, the junction contained 3 bases not matched to a gene. This chain's CDR3 is CASSLARQGTGNTIYF. CDR3 sequence (DNA): TGTGCCAGCAGCTTAGCGCGACAGGGGACTGGAAACACCATATATTTT. Full variable domain (rest looked up from reference TRBV7-9 and TRBJ1-3): DTGVSQNPRHKITKRGQNVTFRCDPISEHNRLYWYRQTLGQGPEFLTYFQNEAQLEKSRLLSDRFSAERPKGSFSTLEIQRTEQGDSAMYLCASSLARQGTGNTIYFGEGSWLTVV.

This clone has a single count. The chain joins TRBV6-4 to TRBJ2-2; unclear D gene. The germline gives CDR1 MRHNA, CDR2 SNTAGT. The V gene lost 8 bases and the J gene lost 0 bases, with 10 bases spanning the gap. This CDR3 comprises 14 residues. CDR3 sequence (DNA): TGTGCCAGCTCAGAAACCCCGAACACCGGGGAGCTGTTTTTT. Protein sequence: CASSETPNTGELFF.

A few counts support this clone. The chain combines TRBV6-4 with TRBJ2-1; TRBD2 agrees at 8 bases. J lost 7 bases, V lost 3 bases, and 5 bases had no gene match. CDR3 size: 14 residues. Germline V gene lookup returns CDR1 MRHNA and CDR2 SNTAGT. CDR3 in amino acids: CASSEAGDENEQFF. CDR3 nucleotides: TGTGCCAGCAGTGAAGCGGGAGATGAAAATGAGCAGTTCTTC.

For this clone: This sample includes further DNA sequences coding for the same CDR3. The chain carries TRBV6-5 and TRBJ1-1, with D maybe TRBD1 (5 bases). There are 14 residues in the CDR3. Trimming left V 0 bases short and J 2 bases short, with 7 bases between. Germline lookup yields CDR1 MNHEY and CDR2 SVGAGI. The CDR3: CASSYSGVNTEAFF. The CDR3 region has the DNA TGTGCCAGCAGTTACTCAGGGGTTAACACTGAAGCTTTCTTT.

This clone came up a few times. The V call is TRBV7-9, the J call TRBJ2-3, with 8 bases matching TRBD2. Germline V gene lookup returns CDR1 SEHNR and CDR2 FQNEAQ (reference sequence). The CDR3 has 15 residues. V dropped 0 bases and J dropped 7; count of bases not matched to a gene: 6. Written as DNA, the CDR3 is TGTGCCAGCAGCTTAGCTAGCGGGATAGGGAATACGCAGTATTTT. Protein product: CASSLASGIGNTQYF.

CDR3 residues: CASSLGGTNTGELFF. In nucleotides, the CDR3 is TGTGCCAGCAGCTTGGGTGGCACGAACACCGGGGAGCTGTTTTTT. This sequence joins TRBV5-6 and TRBJ2-2; the D is unclear. V lost 0 bases, J lost 0 bases, and 6 bases lay in between. In germline, CDR1 is SGHDT, CDR2 YYEEEE. This CDR3 spans 15 amino acids.

The chain recombines TRBV10-3 with TRBJ1-2; TRBD1 might be the D (6 bases). The CDR3 is 14 residues long. CDR1 is ENHRY and CDR2 is SYGVKD in the germline V gene. Trimming shortened V by 8 bases and J by 2 bases, and 15 bases separated the two germline ends. The CDR3 region is CAIHGTYLNYGYTF. CDR3 DNA: TGTGCCATCCATGGGACATATCTAAACTATGGCTACACCTTC.

Points on this clone: At one boundary the junction diverges from the germline segment, which might be a read error. This chain links TRBV7-7 with TRBJ2-1; 10 bases fit TRBD2. There are 15 residues in the CDR3. CDR1 is SSHAT and CDR2 is FNYEAQ in the germline V gene (reference sequence). CDR3 coding DNA: TGTGCTAGCAGCCCCGCTAGCGGGAGTTCTGGTGAGCAGTTCTTC. Its protein is CASSPASGSSGEQFF.

The chain links TRBV4-1 to TRBJ1-1; no firm D call. CDR1 and CDR2 (germline): MGHRA, YSYEKL. This CDR3 spans 13 amino acids. Between the trimmed V and J ends, which lost 3 bases and 7 bases, there was a span of 12 bases. CDR3 loop: CASSHAAPIEAFF. The CDR3 DNA is TGCGCCAGCAGCCATGCAGCGCCGATTGAAGCTTTCTTT.

The chain links TRBV27 to TRBJ1-2; 7 bases fit TRBD1. The CDR3 contains 14 residues. V gave up 3 bases and J gave up 4 bases; unmatched junction bases: 5. Germline CDR1 is MNHEY and CDR2 is SMNVEV (reference sequence). The chain's CDR3 is CASSLKGAGYGYTF. The CDR3, as DNA: TGTGCCAGCAGTTTGAAGGGGGCTGGCTATGGCTACACCTTC.